A selection of T cell receptor beta chains follows, all from one sample in a study of blood T cell repertoires in COVID-19. Profiling relied on immunoSEQ multiplex PCR, and the TCRdb table lists in-frame clones only, not all of them. The sample includes approximately 59,000 clones, about four fifths of them seen just once. The specimen was peripheral blood. These receptors all stem from an elderly woman with acute or convalescent COVID-19. Both conserved end residues are part of each CDR3. D genes are given only for firm matches. Clone size is stated in some rows and not others, as once, few, many or a class when expanded.

CDR3 DNA	CDR3 protein	CDR3 length	D gene	clone size	V gene	J gene
TGTGCCAGCAGTGACCAACTAGCGGGGGGCTACAATGAGCAGTTCTTC	CASSDQLAGGYNEQFF	16	TRBD2	NA	TRBV2	TRBJ2-1
TGTGCCAGCAGCTTAGGAGGCCGGGACGAGCAGTACTTC	CASSLGGRDEQYF	13	NA	NA	TRBV11-2	TRBJ2-7
TGTGCCAGTCGGGACAGGGGGTCTGAGGAGACCCAGTACTTC	CASRDRGSEETQYF	14	TRBD1	NA	TRBV2	TRBJ2-5
TGTGCCAGCAGCATGGACAGCGCCTACGAGCAGTACTTC	CASSMDSAYEQYF	13	NA	NA	TRBV12-3/TRBV12-4	TRBJ2-7
TGTGCCAGCAGCCAAGAAGCGGGGAGCAATCAGCCCCAGCATTTT	CASSQEAGSNQPQHF	15	NA	NA	TRBV3-1/TRBV3-2	TRBJ1-5
TGTGCCAGCAGTGGGAGGACAGGGAATAATTCACCCCTCCACTTT	CASSGRTGNNSPLHF	15	TRBD1	once	TRBV27	TRBJ1-6
TGTGCCAGCTCACCACGGGAGTGGCATACGCAGTATTTT	CASSPREWHTQYF	13	NA	NA	TRBV18	TRBJ2-3
TGTGCCAGCAGTCCCCGGACAGGGAACACTGAAGCTTTCTTT	CASSPRTGNTEAFF	14	TRBD1	NA	TRBV28	TRBJ1-1
TGTGCCAGCAGCCCCGGGGGTTCAGTGACCCAGTACTTC	CASSPGGSVTQYF	13	NA	NA	TRBV7-6	TRBJ2-5
TGCGCCAGCAGCCAGCCCCTGGTCGCACGAGGGGATACGCAGTATTTT	CASSQPLVARGDTQYF	16	NA	once	TRBV4-1	TRBJ2-3
TGTGCCAGCAGTGAAAACAGGGTCAATCAGCCCCAGCATTTT	CASSENRVNQPQHF	14	NA	NA	TRBV6-1	TRBJ1-5
TGTGCCAGTAGAGACGGAGGGAATAACAAAGGGGCTTTCTTT	CASRDGGNNKGAFF	14	NA	NA	TRBV19	TRBJ1-1
TGCGCCAGCAGCTCCACCTCTGGTCCTAGCCTAAACACCATATATTTT	CASSSTSGPSLNTIYF	16	NA	NA	TRBV5-1	TRBJ1-3
TGTGCCAGCAGCCAAACAGGGTTTACTGAAGCTTTCTTT	CASSQTGFTEAFF	13	NA	NA	TRBV28	TRBJ1-1
TGTGCCAGCAGTTTAAAGGGGCCATCGCAAGGGTATGGCTACACCTTC	CASSLKGPSQGYGYTF	16	NA	NA	TRBV27	TRBJ1-2
TGTGCCAGCAGTGAAGGGACTAGCGGCTACGAGCAGTACTTC	CASSEGTSGYEQYF	14	TRBD2	NA	TRBV6-1	TRBJ2-7
TGTGCCAGCAGTTCGACTAACGATGAGCAGTTCTTC	CASSSTNDEQFF	12	NA	NA	TRBV13	TRBJ2-1
TGTGCCAGCAGTGCAGGGGGCACTGATTCACCCCTCCACTTT	CASSAGGTDSPLHF	14	TRBD1	NA	TRBV2	TRBJ1-6
TGTGCCAGCAGCTTCCTCACCGGGGAGCTGTTTTTT	CASSFLTGELFF	12	NA	NA	TRBV11-3	TRBJ2-2
TGTGCCAGCAGCGACCGACAGGGCTGGAGAGGTACTGAAGCTTTCTTT	CASSDRQGWRGTEAFF	16	TRBD1	NA	TRBV9	TRBJ1-1
TGTGCCAGCAGTCGACAGGGTATTGTGAACACTGAAGCTTTCTTT	CASSRQGIVNTEAFF	15	TRBD1	NA	TRBV6-2/TRBV6-3	TRBJ1-1
TGTGCCAGTAGTTCCAGGAAAGGGGAGCTGTTTTTT	CASSSRKGELFF	12	NA	NA	TRBV19	TRBJ2-2
TGCAGCGTTGATGGGGGGGTGTCAGGGAACGAAAAACTGTTTTTT	CSVDGGVSGNEKLFF	15	NA	few	TRBV29-1	TRBJ1-4
TGTGCCAGCAGCTTAGGAGAGGGAGGCACAGATACGCAGTATTTT	CASSLGEGGTDTQYF	15	NA	once	TRBV11-2	TRBJ2-3
TGCAGCGTCCCCTCCCCGACAGGGGGCTTCTCTGGTGAAAAACTGTTTTTT	CSVPSPTGGFSGEKLFF	17	TRBD1	NA	TRBV29-1	TRBJ1-4
TGTGCCAGCAGTGGAAGGGTCAAAGGACTAGACTACAATGAGCAGTTCTTC	CASSGRVKGLDYNEQFF	17	TRBD2	NA	TRBV11-2	TRBJ2-1
TGTGCCACCAGTGATTTGGGCCCCCCAGCGGGATCGGGCAATGAGCAGTTCTTC	CATSDLGPPAGSGNEQFF	18	TRBD2	NA	TRBV24-1	TRBJ2-1
TGTGCCAGCAGCTTATGGGGTAGCGGGAGGTCCTACAATGAGCAGTTCTTC	CASSLWGSGRSYNEQFF	17	TRBD2	NA	TRBV7-9	TRBJ2-1
TGTGCCAGCTCACAACTAGCGGGAGGGCCGGGCACAGATACGCAGTATTTT	CASSQLAGGPGTDTQYF	17	TRBD2	NA	TRBV18	TRBJ2-3
TGTGCCACCAGCAGACCAGGGGCGAGGACTGAAGCTTTCTTT	CATSRPGARTEAFF	14	NA	once	TRBV15	TRBJ1-1
TGCGCCAGCAGCTTGGGCACAGGGAGTGCTTTCTTT	CASSLGTGSAFF	12	NA	NA	TRBV5-1	TRBJ1-1
TGTGCCATCAGTGAGTCTGGGACTAGCGGGAGGTTGGATGAGCAGTTCTTC	CAISESGTSGRLDEQFF	17	TRBD2	NA	TRBV10-3	TRBJ2-1
TGTGCCAGCTCACCACCGGGGCGGGAAGATCAGCCCCAGCATTTT	CASSPPGREDQPQHF	15	NA	NA	TRBV18	TRBJ1-5
TGTGCCACCGACAGCCACCATGAAAAACTGTTTTTT	CATDSHHEKLFF	12	NA	once	TRBV28	TRBJ1-4
TGTGCCAGCAGCCGACTGGGACAGCTCTCTGGAAACACCATATATTTT	CASSRLGQLSGNTIYF	16	TRBD1	NA	TRBV7-9	TRBJ1-3
TGCGCCAGCAGCTTGGCGTCCAGGGAGGAGGAGCAGTTCTTC	CASSLASREEEQFF	14	NA	NA	TRBV5-1	TRBJ2-1
TGTGCCAGCAGCTTAGATCTGGCTAGCTCCTATAATTCACCCCTCCACTTT	CASSLDLASSYNSPLHF	17	NA	NA	TRBV11-2	TRBJ1-6
TGTGCCAGCAGCCAAGGGACTTTGGGCGCTGGCTACACCTTC	CASSQGTLGAGYTF	14	NA	NA	TRBV4-2	TRBJ1-2
TGTGCCAGCAGCTTGGCCCGAGAAGAGACCCAGTACTTC	CASSLAREETQYF	13	NA	once	TRBV5-4	TRBJ2-5
TGTGCCAGCAGTTACGACAGCTATGGCTACACCTTC	CASSYDSYGYTF	12	NA	once	TRBV6-2/TRBV6-3	TRBJ1-2
TGTGCCAGCAGCCTAAGACTAGCGGGCTTAGATGAGCAGTTCTTC	CASSLRLAGLDEQFF	15	TRBD2	once	TRBV27	TRBJ2-1